This TCR beta chain was captured by sequencing in a study of T cell repertoires in cytomegalovirus infection. Study in general: In public TCR beta signatures, there were indications of both CMV infection and matching HLA type. Overall study findings and caveats: Cumulative frequency (of public TCR beta family members) identified carriers of CMV plus the relevant HLA. Within the response measured ex vivo, HLA-C-restricted CMV-specific TCR beta clonotypes were dominant.

At least ten counts were recorded for this clonotype. Its antigen is unidentified. Trimming at V came to 5 bases and at J to 2 bases, leaving 10 bases not matched to a gene. CDR1 and CDR2 (germline): SGHTA, FQGNSA. The CDR3 has 17 residues. MiXCR, run by TCRdb on the reads, gives a single entry per CDR3 protein. In the table there are some 700,000 distinct CDR3 sequences, about 40% of which are singletons. The origin of this receptor is a human donor in good health (CMV status not recorded). Some clones in this sample may be carry-over from other donors' samples. The chain uses TRBV7-2 and TRBJ2-3; 10 bases are a match to TRBD2. The sample consisted of PBMCs. Here the CDR3 DNA reads TGTGCCAGCAGCCCATTTCTAGCGGGGGCCTCCACAGATACGCAGTATTTT. It encodes CASSPFLAGASTDTQYF.